A single sample is the source of the 32 T cell receptor beta chains below, sequenced in a study of T cells in Graves' hyperthyroidism and ophthalmopathy. From RNA transcripts, TCR beta CDR3 regions were amplified. First-round RT-PCR of the TCR CDR3 relied on the HTBI primer set. TCRdb fed the multiplex PCR reads into MiXCR, producing one record per CDR3 protein. In the table there are around 300,000 distinct CDR3 sequences, over 12% of which are singletons. Material for sequencing was blood. The receptors were gathered from a woman aged 50 to 65 with Graves' hyperthyroidism that later progressed to Graves' ophthalmopathy.

The chain recombines TRBV7-8 with TRBJ2-5; the D call may be TRBD1 or TRBD2 (5 bases each). The V gene's germline CDR1 is SGHVS and CDR2 FQNEAQ. The CDR3 sequence is 15 residues long. Trimming pared 1 base from V and 2 bases from J, leaving 11 bases between. CDR3 sequence reads: CASSLGGVGQETQYF. DNA of the CDR3: TGTGCCAGCAGCTTAGGAGGGGTTGGGCAAGAGACCCAGTACTTC. Variable domain in full (rest from reference TRBV7-8 and TRBJ2-5): GAGVSQSPRYKVAKRGQDVALRCDPISGHVSLFWYQQALGQGPEFLTYFQNEAQLDKSGLPSDRFFAERPEGSVSTLKIQRTQQEDSAVYLCASSLGGVGQETQYFGPGTRLLVL.

A few counts support this clonotype. V and J are TRBV6-1 and TRBJ2-3, with 9 nucleotides matching TRBD2. Germline CDR1 reads MNHNS; CDR2 reads SASEGT. The ends lost 7 bases at V and 3 bases at J; junction bases unmatched: 5. The CDR3 has 14 residues. CDR3 sequence (DNA): TGTGCCAGCAAGAAGGGACTAGCAACAGATACGCAGTATTTT. Protein sequence: CASKKGLATDTQYF.

The chain joins TRBV7-9 to TRBJ1-1; D may be TRBD1 (6 bases). V lost 5 bases, J lost 6 bases, and 10 bases lay in between. From germline, CDR1 is SEHNR and CDR2 FQNEAQ (reference sequence). The CDR3 totals 12 residues. The CDR3 DNA is TGTGCCAGCAGCGCCCGGACAGCTGAAGCTTTCTTT. The encoded protein is CASSARTAEAFF.

The chain has TRBV12-3 or TRBV12-4 and TRBJ1-5, with TRBD1 matching 9 bases. Unmatched junction bases numbered 6, after V lost 7 bases and J lost 5 bases. The CDR3 sequence is 14 residues long. CDR3 loop: CASKKRTGDQPQHF. The CDR3 DNA reads TGTGCCAGCAAAAAAAGGACAGGGGATCAGCCCCAGCATTTT.

The chain combines TRBV19 with TRBJ2-5; D remains unclear. The J call is doubtful: the DNA matches TRBJ2-1 better. The CDR3 is made up of 15 amino acids. Germline V gene lookup returns CDR1 LNHDA and CDR2 SQIVND (reference sequence). The CDR3 region has the DNA TGTGCCAGTAGTTTGACGCCGACGTCTCGAGAGACCCAGTTCTTC. Its protein is CASSLTPTSRETQFF.

The J gene is TRBJ2-3, the V gene TRBV4-1, with 10 bases matching TRBD2. Germline V CDR1 and CDR2: MGHRA, YSYEKL. Trimming at V came to 2 bases and at J to 1 base, leaving 12 bases not matched to a gene. This CDR3 region has 19 residues. The CDR3 DNA sequence: TGCGCCAGCAGCCAAAGGGAAGGGCAGCGGGAGGGCCGCACAGATACGCAGTATTTT. It yields the protein CASSQREGQREGRTDTQYF.

This clonotype was picked up one time. This rearrangement joins TRBV9 to TRBJ2-2; 7 nucleotides agree with TRBD2. CDR1 and CDR2 (germline): SGDLS, YYNGEE. Trimming removed 0 bases from V and 6 bases from J; junction bases left unmatched: 8. The CDR3 is 16 amino acids. The DNA of the CDR3 is TGTGCCAGCAGCGTAGACGGCGGGAGCCTCCCCGGGGAGCTGTTTTTT. This sequence encodes CASSVDGGSLPGELFF.

This chain joins TRBV20-1 and TRBJ2-7, with 9 nucleotides matching TRBD2. The V and J ends lost 5 bases and 3 bases, in that order; junction bases with no gene match: 17. The CDR3 is made up of 17 amino acids. Germline CDR1 is DFQATT and CDR2 is SNEGSKA (reference sequence). The CDR3 bases are TGCAGTGCTCCCCGGGGGACTAGCTGGGCGACGATCTACGAGCAGTACTTC. Amino acid sequence: CSAPRGTSWATIYEQYF.

This clonotype was detected ten times or more. The chain links TRBV30 to TRBJ1-2; TRBD1 matches 8 bases. J lost 3 bases, V lost 4 bases, and 7 bases had no gene match. The CDR3 runs to 14 residues. Looked up from germline, CDR1 is GTSNPN and CDR2 is SVGIG (reference sequence). The CDR3 region has the DNA TGTGCCTGGACTACCCCAGGGGGCTACTATGGCTACACCTTC. Translating it yields CAWTTPGGYYGYTF.

This clonotype was counted ten times or more. The chain employs TRBV2 and TRBJ2-5, with no clear D. CDR3 length: 11 residues. The V and J ends lost 7 bases and 5 bases respectively, with 8 bases between them. Germline V lookup: CDR1 SNHLY, CDR2 FYNNEI. CDR3 amino acids: CASISWETQYF. For the CDR3, the DNA is TGTGCCAGCATAAGTTGGGAGACCCAGTACTTC.

This chain uses TRBV12-3 or TRBV12-4 with TRBJ1-1; 9 positions agree with TRBD1. J lost 12 bases, V lost 6 bases, and 17 bases had no gene match. The length of the CDR3 is 15 residues. CDR3 nucleotide sequence: TGTGCCAGCAGCCAACCGGGACAGGGTTCCGTTAGGACTTTCTTT. Residues: CASSQPGQGSVRTFF.

This clonotype came up a few times. The chain couples TRBV11-2 to TRBJ1-3; D remains ambiguous. V lost 0 bases and J 3 bases, leaving 6 bases between the germline ends. CDR1 is SGHAT and CDR2 is FQNNGV in the germline V gene. CDR3 length: 14 residues. The CDR3 region has the DNA TGTGCCAGCAGCTTAGAGATTCATGGAAACACCATATATTTT. Protein: CASSLEIHGNTIYF.

This clonotype appeared many times. The chain is built from TRBV7-8 and TRBJ1-2; 7 nucleotides align to TRBD1. J lost 1 base, V lost 6 bases, and 8 bases had no gene match. The CDR3 has 15 residues. Per germline, CDR1 SGHVS and CDR2 FQNEAQ. The CDR3 nucleotides are TGTGCCAGCAGTTACGGGACAGAACTTAACTATGGCTACACCTTC. Translation: CASSYGTELNYGYTF.

This clonotype was detected many times. V and J are TRBV6-1 and TRBJ2-3; TRBD2 aligns across 13 bases. CDR3 length equals 16 residues. Trimming cost V 3 bases and J 7 bases; bases outside gene matches: 7. CDR1 MNHNS and CDR2 SASEGT come from the germline V gene. CDR3 residues: CASSDRTSGSRNTQYF. The DNA for the CDR3 is TGTGCCAGCAGTGACCGGACTAGCGGGAGCCGGAATACGCAGTATTTT.

In the case of this clonotype: Germline and junction disagree at one end, which may indicate a read error. The V gene is TRBV12-3 or TRBV12-4, the J gene TRBJ2-7; D is ambiguous. This CDR3 has 11 residues. The CDR3 region is CASSARYEQHF. The CDR3 DNA reads as TGTGCCAGCAGTGCCCGCTACGAGCAGCACTTC.

This clonotype was observed many times. V is TRBV18 and J is TRBJ2-2; 11 bases line up with TRBD1. Germline CDR1 is KGHSH and CDR2 is LQKENI. This CDR3 is built from 16 residues. J gave up 4 bases and V 4 bases, and 5 bases lay outside the gene matches. The CDR3 coding sequence is TGTGCCAGCTCACTCACCGGGACAGGGGGCACCGGGGAGCTGTTTTTT. Residues: CASSLTGTGGTGELFF.

The chain joins TRBV6-1 to TRBJ2-5; 7 nucleotides line up with TRBD1. This CDR3 has 13 amino acids. Germline trimming cut 10 bases from V and 0 bases from J; bases unmatched to any gene: 5. Per germline, CDR1 MNHNS and CDR2 SASEGT. In nucleotides, the CDR3 is TGTGCCACCAAGGGGGCGTACCAAGAGACCCAGTACTTC. This encodes CATKGAYQETQYF.

Many counts were recorded for this clonotype. The V and J genes are TRBV6-1 and TRBJ1-1; D remains unclear. V lost 10 bases, J lost 4 bases, and 16 bases lay in between. The CDR3 has 13 amino acids. Looked up from germline, CDR1 is MNHNS and CDR2 is SASEGT. The CDR3 protein is CATVLGFSTEAFF. CDR3 bases: TGTGCCACCGTCCTGGGATTTAGCACTGAAGCTTTCTTT.

This clonotype was detected ten times or more. CDR3 in DNA: TGTGCCAGCAGCGCTTCTAGTATGGCACTCACTGAAGCTTTCTTT. It codes for CASSASSMALTEAFF. This chain links TRBV9 with TRBJ1-1; D not certain. Germline values: CDR1 SGDLS, CDR2 YYNGEE. The CDR3 is 15 amino acids. The V and J ends lost 3 bases and 4 bases respectively, with 16 bases between them.

This clonotype showed up just a few times. The chain employs TRBV20-1 and TRBJ1-1; TRBD1 is a possible D gene (6 bases). The CDR3 runs to 14 residues. From germline, CDR1 is DFQATT and CDR2 SNEGSKA (reference sequence). Trimming pared 6 bases from V and 1 base from J, leaving 15 bases between. The CDR3 loop reads CSAPLLTGNTEAFF. CDR3 DNA sequence: TGCAGTGCCCCTTTACTGACAGGGAACACTGAAGCTTTCTTT.

This clonotype was counted at least ten times. The chain recombines TRBV2 with TRBJ2-5, with TRBD1 as a possible D gene (6 bases). Deletions cut 7 bases from V and 2 bases from J, with 11 bases between. Germline loops: CDR1 SNHLY, CDR2 FYNNEI. This CDR3 comprises 13 residues. CDR3 protein: CASNDRSQETQYF. The CDR3 DNA reads as TGTGCCAGCAATGACAGGTCTCAAGAGACCCAGTACTTC.

This clonotype has a count of ten or more. This rearrangement joins TRBV2 to TRBJ1-2; D is ambiguous. Per germline, CDR1 SNHLY and CDR2 FYNNEI. The CDR3 is 15 residues long. Trimming stripped 2 bases from V and 8 bases from J, with 18 bases between. CDR3 loop: CASSETTGWTRGYTF. CDR3 sequence (DNA): TGTGCCAGCAGTGAAACAACGGGGTGGACTAGAGGCTACACCTTC.

With respect to this clonotype: At one of its ends the junction is not consistent with the germline gene, which may arise from a read error. The chain uses TRBV7-9 and TRBJ2-3; D assignment may be TRBD1 or TRBD2 (5 bases each). The CDR3 is 13 amino acids. Germline CDR1 SEHNR, CDR2 FQNEAQ (reference sequence). The CDR3 DNA follows: TGTCCCAGTACCGAGGGGAGCACAGATACGCAGTATTTT. The encoded protein is CPSTEGSTDTQYF.

This clonotype was counted at least ten times. The gene calls are TRBV5-1 and TRBJ1-1; D gene ambiguous. Trimming stripped 3 bases from V and 2 bases from J, with 11 bases between. The CDR3 extends over 14 amino acids. From germline, CDR1 is SGHRS and CDR2 YFSETQ. The CDR3 DNA reads TGCGCCAGCAGCTGGGCAGGTGGAAACACTGAAGCTTTCTTT. It translates to CASSWAGGNTEAFF.

This clonotype was observed at least ten times. The chain has TRBV2 and TRBJ1-5; D is unresolved. There are 16 residues in the CDR3. Trimming cost V 1 base and J 0 bases, with 10 bases left between them. CDR1 is SNHLY, CDR2 FYNNEI, per germline. DNA of the CDR3: TGTGCCAGCAGTGAAGGAGGAGGCTATAGCAATCAGCCCCAGCATTTT. Translating gives CASSEGGGYSNQPQHF.

The sample holds a few counts of this clonotype. The junction departs from germline at one end; a sequencing error may be responsible. V and J are TRBV19 and TRBJ1-1; 7 nucleotides line up with TRBD1. Germline CDR1 reads LNHDA; CDR2 reads SQIVND (reference sequence). The CDR3 loop spans 15 amino acids. The CDR3: CAGRTQGFMNTEAFF. The CDR3 DNA is TGTGCCGGTAGAACACAGGGGTTCATGAACACTGAAGCTTTCTTT.

This clonotype was counted ten times or more. V usage is TRBV20-1 and J usage is TRBJ2-1; TRBD2 matches 10 bases. This CDR3 is built from 14 residues. Losses at the gene ends were 2 bases for V and 3 bases for J; bases not matched to a gene: 1. Germline-derived CDR1 and CDR2 are DFQATT and SNEGSKA (reference sequence). CDR3 protein: CSARLAGDYNEQFF. DNA for the CDR3: TGCAGTGCTAGACTAGCGGGAGACTACAATGAGCAGTTCTTC.

This clonotype occurred many times. CDR3 nucleotides: TGCGCCAGCAGCTTCCCCGTGGGGGGGCGCGCTTCCTACAATGAGCAGTTCTTC. It specifies CASSFPVGGRASYNEQFF. V usage is TRBV5-1 and J usage is TRBJ2-1; TRBD2 is a possible D gene (7 bases). This CDR3 spans 18 amino acids. Germline CDR1 and CDR2: SGHRS and YFSETQ. The ends were cut back, 2 bases at V and 1 base at J, with 19 bases in the middle.

About this clonotype itself: It may be a read error: a sequence one base away is much more abundant. The CDR3 bases are TGTGCCAGCAGTTTATTTAACAGGGTCTCCGTGGAGCTGTTTTTT. Amino acid sequence: CASSLFNRVSVELFF. V gene TRBV27 combines with J gene TRBJ2-2; D may be TRBD1 (6 bases). Trimming shortened V by 1 base and J by 10 bases, and 16 bases separated the two germline ends. Germline CDR1 MNHEY, CDR2 SMNVEV (reference sequence). The CDR3 is 15 residues long.

This clonotype has a count of ten or more. The rearrangement uses TRBV4-1 and TRBJ2-1; D possibly corresponds to TRBD2 (5 bases). The CDR3 runs 18 residues. Germline V lookup: CDR1 MGHRA, CDR2 YSYEKL. The germline V and J ends were trimmed by 3 bases and 0 bases, with 18 bases remaining between them. The CDR3 sequence: CASSQLLSGIGSYNEQFF. Written as DNA, the CDR3 is TGCGCCAGCAGCCAGCTTCTATCGGGGATCGGCTCCTACAATGAGCAGTTCTTC.

With regard to this clonotype: An end of the junction does not agree with germline; a read error may underlie this. The chain joins TRBV28 to TRBJ1-2; TRBD1 might be the D (5 bases). CDR1 is MDHEN, CDR2 SYDVKM, per germline. This CDR3 contains 14 residues. For the CDR3, the DNA is TGTGCCAGCAGTTTACCAGGGTTGGTCTATAGCTACACCTTC. It translates to CASSLPGLVYSYTF.

This clonotype was seen ten or more times. The rearrangement joins TRBV7-9 to TRBJ2-7; 13 nucleotides agree with TRBD2. With V trimmed by 5 bases and J by 5 bases, 6 bases remained unmatched. Germline V lookup: CDR1 SEHNR, CDR2 FQNEAQ (reference sequence). The CDR3 totals 15 residues. The DNA for the CDR3 is TGTGCCAGCAGCCGGACTAGCGGGAGTTTCAACGAGCAGTACTTC. The encoded protein is CASSRTSGSFNEQYF.